The 25 T cell receptor beta chains listed next were all sequenced from one sample in a study of cytomegalovirus exposure and HLA in healthy donors (dated by TCRdb to 2016 to 2017). The library was made by the immunoSEQ multiplex PCR assay. For the multiplex PCR, a mixture combining 60 forward primers for TCR Vbeta segments and 13 reverse primers for TCR Jbeta segments was used. In its TCRdb copy, this immuneACCESS table keeps in-frame sequences only and misses some clones. Where compared with another copy, unresolved V genes explain less than half of these, and the others have no known cause. Here the sample has roughly 130,000 clones; roughly 75% occur a single time. Roughly 5.5% of the sample is taken by the ten largest. Source material: PBMCs. The receptors were gathered from a man between 25 and 39 years old in good health and CMV-seronegative.

This clone was counted once. This CDR3 is CASSIDRSNTEAFF. The CDR3 bases are TGTGCCAGTAGTATTGACAGGTCGAACACTGAAGCTTTCTTT. V usage is TRBV19 and J usage is TRBJ1-1; D is possibly TRBD1 (6 bases). Trimming took off 3 bases at V and 1 base at J, with 9 bases between the two ends. Germline CDR1 is LNHDA and CDR2 is SQIVND (reference sequence). This CDR3 has 14 residues.

This clone has only a few counts. The V gene is TRBV19, the J gene TRBJ2-1; D perhaps matches TRBD2 (5 bases). Germline V lookup: CDR1 LNHDA, CDR2 SQIVND (reference sequence). V was pared by 3 bases and J by 0 bases, with 9 bases between. CDR3 length: 15 residues. CDR3 in amino acids: CASSIGGRSYNEQFF. The CDR3 DNA reads as TGTGCCAGTAGTATCGGCGGGCGCTCCTACAATGAGCAGTTCTTC.

The chain couples TRBV7-9 to TRBJ2-5, with 8 bases matching TRBD2. Trimming cost V 5 bases and J 4 bases; bases outside gene matches: 6. The CDR3 length is 14 residues. Germline loops: CDR1 SEHNR, CDR2 FQNEAQ (reference sequence). CDR3 sequence reads: CASSPREGIETQYF. The CDR3 DNA is TGTGCCAGCAGCCCTCGGGAGGGGATAGAGACCCAGTACTTC.

The genes are TRBV5-8 and TRBJ1-1; D unclear. This CDR3 comprises 14 residues. Trimming cost V 2 bases and J 4 bases, with 12 bases left between them. Germline V gives CDR1 SGHTS, CDR2 YDEGEE. As DNA, the CDR3 is TGTGCCAGCAGCTTTCAGGTTCGGGGCACTGAAGCTTTCTTT. Translating gives CASSFQVRGTEAFF.

This sequence joins TRBV9 and TRBJ2-7, with D hard to call. Germline lookup yields CDR1 SGDLS and CDR2 YYNGEE. Trimming pared 2 bases from V and 6 bases from J, leaving 12 bases between. The CDR3 is made up of 13 amino acids. The CDR3 DNA reads TGTGCCAGCAGCGTCCGGGTGGGTGGCGAGCAGTACTTC. Translation: CASSVRVGGEQYF.

This clone came up a few times. CDR3 loop: CASSLQGVAGELFF. CDR3 bases: TGCGCCAGCAGCCTCCAGGGGGTCGCTGGGGAGCTGTTTTTT. This sequence joins TRBV4-1 and TRBJ2-2, with TRBD1 matching over 7 bases. V lost 4 bases, J lost 8 bases, and 7 bases stayed unmatched. This CDR3 spans 14 amino acids. The germline V gene encodes CDR1 MGHRA and CDR2 YSYEKL.

This rearrangement joins TRBV4-3 to TRBJ2-1; TRBD1 agrees at 7 bases. The CDR3 sequence is 18 residues long. Trimming removed 0 bases from V and 8 bases from J; junction bases left unmatched: 16. Germline V gene lookup returns CDR1 LGHNA and CDR2 YSLEER. Here the CDR3 reads CASSQETGDTSRVDEQFF. CDR3 DNA sequence: TGCGCCAGCAGCCAAGAAACAGGGGATACTAGTAGGGTCGATGAGCAGTTCTTC.

The V and J genes are TRBV27 and TRBJ2-6, with D possibly being TRBD2 (6 bases). There are 15 residues in the CDR3. Trimming took 3 bases from V and 0 from J, leaving 6 bases between them. Germline assignment: CDR1 MNHEY and CDR2 SMNVEV (reference sequence). The CDR3 DNA follows: TGTGCCAGCAGTTTCGGGGGCTCTGGGGCCAACGTCCTGACTTTC. As protein: CASSFGGSGANVLTF.

The chain uses TRBV27 and TRBJ2-7; 9 nucleotides align to TRBD2. Per germline, CDR1 MNHEY and CDR2 SMNVEV (reference sequence). The length of the CDR3 is 16 residues. Losses at the gene ends were 2 bases for V and 5 bases for J; bases not matched to a gene: 10. CDR3 loop: CASSLAPGTSRNEQYF. The DNA of the CDR3 is TGTGCCAGCAGTTTAGCCCCCGGGACTAGCAGAAACGAGCAGTACTTC.

This chain links TRBV4-2 with TRBJ2-7; 11 bases map to TRBD2. The V gene's germline CDR1 is LGHNA and CDR2 YNFKEQ. J gave up 2 bases and V 1 base, and 4 bases lay outside the gene matches. This CDR3 region has 16 residues. CDR3 protein: CASSQGASGGTYEQYF. CDR3 sequence (DNA): TGTGCCAGCAGCCAAGGGGCTAGCGGGGGGACCTACGAGCAGTACTTC.

The chain has TRBV5-1 and TRBJ2-1; 13 bases line up with TRBD2. The CDR3 is 16 amino acids. The V segment lost 7 bases and the J segment 8 bases; nucleotides outside the gene matches: 12. Germline CDR1 SGHRS, CDR2 YFSETQ. CDR3 DNA sequence: TGCGCCAGCTGGAATCTAGGACTAGCGGGAGACCATGAGCAGTTCTTC. This encodes CASWNLGLAGDHEQFF.

This clone was detected only a few times. The chain employs TRBV5-6 and TRBJ1-2; 7 positions match TRBD1. Germline CDR1 is SGHDT and CDR2 is YYEEEE. The CDR3 runs to 14 residues. V shed 5 bases, J shed 4 bases, and the junction held 8 bases outside the gene matches. The DNA of the CDR3 is TGTGCCAGCAGTCTGACAGGGAATCCCTATGGCTACACCTTC. This translates into CASSLTGNPYGYTF.

The chain recombines TRBV4-1 with TRBJ2-2; possibly TRBD1 for D (6 bases). Trimming stripped 2 bases from V and 0 bases from J, with 16 bases between. The CDR3 is 18 residues long. Germline V lookup: CDR1 MGHRA, CDR2 YSYEKL. The CDR3 region is CASSQHIRGTANTGELFF. As DNA, the CDR3 is TGCGCCAGCAGCCAACACATTAGGGGGACGGCGAACACCGGGGAGCTGTTTTTT.

CDR3 residues: CASSSVSYEQYF. The DNA of the CDR3 is TGTGCCAGCAGCTCTGTCTCCTACGAGCAGTACTTC. The rearrangement links TRBV7-2 to TRBJ2-7; no clear D gene. The CDR3 extends over 12 amino acids. The V end lost 4 bases, the J end lost 0 bases, and 4 bases lay between the germline ends. Germline V CDR1 and CDR2: SGHTA, FQGNSA.

This clone was found once. The chain carries TRBV4-3 and TRBJ2-7; 7 positions agree with TRBD2. The CDR3 runs to 15 residues. Germline CDR1 LGHNA, CDR2 YSLEER. V dropped 6 bases and J dropped 6; count of bases not matched to a gene: 14. CDR3 in amino acids: CASSPGSGIFGEQYF. CDR3 sequence (DNA): TGCGCCAGCAGTCCGGGGAGCGGGATATTCGGCGAGCAGTACTTC.

This clone was found a few times. V usage is TRBV28 and J usage is TRBJ1-6; 7 bases line up with TRBD1. After removal of 2 bases from V and 8 bases from J, the junction contained 0 bases not matched to a gene. In germline, CDR1 is MDHEN, CDR2 SYDVKM. CDR3 size: 13 residues. CDR3 region: CASSLGTDSPLHF. CDR3 DNA sequence: TGTGCCAGCAGTTTAGGGACAGATTCACCCCTCCACTTT.

The rearrangement joins TRBV27 to TRBJ2-7, with 13 positions matching TRBD2. Germline CDR1 is MNHEY and CDR2 is SMNVEV (reference sequence). This CDR3 contains 15 residues. With V trimmed by 5 bases and J by 3 bases, 4 bases remained unmatched. CDR3 loop: CASSQRLAGGYEQYF. In DNA, the CDR3 is TGTGCCAGCAGTCAAAGACTAGCGGGGGGCTACGAGCAGTACTTC.

V and J are TRBV7-9 and TRBJ2-7; possibly TRBD1 for D (6 bases). Germline values: CDR1 SEHNR, CDR2 FQNEAQ (reference sequence). The CDR3 consists of 15 residues. The V end was cut by 8 bases, the J end by 0 bases, with 17 bases between. This chain's CDR3 is CASDFLETGSYEQYF. The CDR3 coding sequence is TGTGCCAGCGATTTCCTTGAGACAGGCTCCTACGAGCAGTACTTC.

Only a few counts were recorded for this clone. The chain combines TRBV19 with TRBJ1-5; 9 bases are a match to TRBD1. Trimming at V came to 9 bases and at J to 3 bases, leaving 6 bases not matched to a gene. Germline V gene data show CDR1 as LNHDA and CDR2 as SQIVND (reference sequence). This CDR3 contains 14 residues. In DNA form, the CDR3 reads TGTGCCAGCACAGGGGGCCGTGACAATCAGCCCCAGCATTTT. This sequence encodes CASTGGRDNQPQHF.

The V call is TRBV6-6, the J call TRBJ1-1, with D perhaps matching TRBD1 (5 bases). CDR3 length: 13 amino acids. The germline V gene has CDR1 MNHNY and CDR2 SVGAGI (reference sequence). The V gene lost 4 bases and the J gene lost 8 bases, with 14 bases spanning the gap. The CDR3 spells CASSFPTELEAFF. The DNA for the CDR3 is TGTGCCAGCAGTTTCCCGACAGAATTGGAAGCTTTCTTT.

The rearrangement uses TRBV11-2 and TRBJ1-6; 10 nucleotides match TRBD1. Losses at the gene ends were 4 bases for V and 10 bases for J; bases not matched to a gene: 10. The CDR3 runs to 16 residues. CDR1 is SGHAT and CDR2 is FQNNGV in the germline V gene. The CDR3 sequence: CASSSSDRGQSSPLHF. CDR3 coding DNA: TGTGCCAGCAGCTCCTCCGACAGGGGGCAAAGCTCACCCCTCCACTTT.

The genes are TRBV6-6 and TRBJ2-2, with TRBD1 identical over 7 bases. CDR1 and CDR2 (germline): MNHNY, SVGAGI (reference sequence). CDR3 length: 14 amino acids. V gave up 6 bases and J gave up 0 bases; unmatched junction bases: 1. CDR3 region: CASSQGANTGELFF. CDR3 in DNA: TGTGCCAGCAGCCAGGGGGCGAACACCGGGGAGCTGTTTTTT.

In the case of this clone: No DNA is shown, since the ends of the CDR3 on it are uncertain; the CDR3 is the one TCRdb lists. This chain links TRBV5-5 with TRBJ1-2; the table's D call TRBD1 went unverified against the DNA. A total of 14 residues make up the CDR3, ends included. Germline V gene data show CDR1 as SGHKS and CDR2 as YYEKEE (reference sequence). CDR3 protein: CASSLGVGQGAITF.

The chain couples TRBV6-6 to TRBJ2-5; 8 nucleotides align to TRBD1. The CDR3 length is 14 residues. The J segment lost 1 base and the V segment lost 6 bases, leaving 4 bases of the junction unmatched. The germline gives CDR1 MNHNY, CDR2 SVGAGI (reference sequence). The CDR3 DNA is TGTGCCAGCAGACAGACAGGGGCCCAAGAGACCCAGTACTTC. It translates to CASRQTGAQETQYF.

This chain uses TRBV5-1 with TRBJ1-1; 9 bases line up with TRBD1. The J segment lost 1 base and the V segment lost 4 bases, leaving 8 bases of the junction unmatched. CDR1 and CDR2 (germline): SGHRS, YFSETQ. The CDR3 runs to 16 residues. CDR3 nucleotides: TGCGCCAGCAGCCCCACAGGGGGCGCGAAGAACACTGAAGCTTTCTTT. It codes for CASSPTGGAKNTEAFF.